A single count supports the clone carrying this TCR beta chain. Study processing details: From reference gene primer amplification, estimates of nucleated cell counts were derived. Profiled with immunoSEQ multiplex PCR; TCRdb holds only in-frame clones, not every one. V, J and clone size are those of that table, while D and trimming were read from the DNA. The top ten clones hold around 1.9% of a sample with some 240,000 clones, 90% of them seen once. The Seattle patients joined while their infection was active and were tracked longitudinally afterward. This sample is drawn from a study of blood T cell repertoires in COVID-19. The source of this sequence is a woman aged 55-69 years with COVID-19, enrolled during active disease. The material sequenced was peripheral blood.

This chain's CDR3 is CSVDRGGTEAFF. CDR3 nucleotide sequence: TGCAGCGTTGACCGCGGGGGCACTGAAGCTTTCTTT. The chain recombines TRBV29-1 with TRBJ1-1; D possibly corresponds to TRBD1 (5 bases). V was shortened by 3 bases and J by 4 bases, with 9 bases between the two germline ends. The V gene's germline CDR1 is SQVTM and CDR2 ANQGSEA. There are 12 residues in the CDR3.